Below, one TCR beta chain is given with its context. Its matching antigen is unknown. These data are taken from a study of cytomegalovirus exposure and HLA in healthy donors. Study outcomes and limitations: Sequence variants that were highly shared formed a cluster that was likely a sequencing artifact. Researchers counted 164 TCR beta chains as cytomegalovirus-associated. Among TCR beta chains of equal frequency, HLA-associated ones were more clonally expanded in a later analysis. A later analysis linked around 15,000 TCR beta sequences to HLA alleles at 0.05 false discovery rate.

The CDR3 totals 15 residues. Looked up from germline, CDR1 is MNHEY and CDR2 is SVGAGI. Unmatched junction bases numbered 5, after V lost 0 bases and J lost 9 bases. PCR amplification relied on 60 Vbeta primers (plus 13 Jbeta primers). TCRdb's table, derived via immunoSEQ multiplex PCR, lists solely in-frame clones and lacks some. Of roughly 130,000 clones in the sample, about four fifths were seen once. This chain uses TRBV6-5 with TRBJ1-6; 7 bases are a match to TRBD1. This TCR derives from a man younger than 40 in good health and CMV-seronegative. What was sequenced was PBMCs. CDR3 region: CASSYSRQGGSPLHF. The CDR3 coding sequence is TGTGCCAGCAGTTACTCGCGACAGGGAGGTTCACCCCTCCACTTT.